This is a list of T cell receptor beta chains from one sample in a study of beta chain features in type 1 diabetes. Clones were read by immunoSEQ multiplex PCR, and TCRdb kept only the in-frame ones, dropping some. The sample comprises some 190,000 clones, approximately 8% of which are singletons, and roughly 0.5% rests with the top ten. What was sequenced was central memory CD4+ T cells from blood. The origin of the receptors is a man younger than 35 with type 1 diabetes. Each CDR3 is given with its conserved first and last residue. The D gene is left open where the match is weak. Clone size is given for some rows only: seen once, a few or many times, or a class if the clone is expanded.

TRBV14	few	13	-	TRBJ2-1	CASSLGARGEQFF	TGTGCCAGCAGCCTGGGGGCGAGGGGTGAGCAGTTCTTC
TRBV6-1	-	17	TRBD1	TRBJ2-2	CASSEYWGQGVTGELFF	TGTGCCAGCAGTGAATATTGGGGACAGGGTGTTACCGGGGAGCTGTTTTTT
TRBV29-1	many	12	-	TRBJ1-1	CSVGQENTEAFF	TGCAGCGTTGGGCAGGAGAACACTGAAGCTTTCTTT
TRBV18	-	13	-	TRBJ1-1	CASSREENTEAFF	TGTGCCAGCTCACGAGAGGAAAACACTGAAGCTTTCTTT
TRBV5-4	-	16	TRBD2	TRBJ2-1	CASSLTSGGVLTEQFF	TGTGCCAGCAGCCTAACTAGCGGGGGGGTATTGACAGAGCAGTTCTTC
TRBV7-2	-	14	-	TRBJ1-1	CASRSSRGNTEAFF	TGTGCCAGCAGGTCTTCTCGGGGGAACACTGAAGCTTTCTTT
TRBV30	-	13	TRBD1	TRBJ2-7	CARTAGGQGEQYF	TGTGCCAGAACTGCCGGCGGACAGGGCGAGCAGTACTTC
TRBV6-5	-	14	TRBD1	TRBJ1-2	CASSSTGGNYGYTF	TGTGCCAGCAGTTCGACAGGGGGGAACTATGGCTACACCTTC
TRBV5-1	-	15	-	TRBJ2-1	CASSPSGDPYNEQFF	TGCGCCAGCAGCCCGTCGGGGGACCCCTACAATGAGCAGTTCTTC
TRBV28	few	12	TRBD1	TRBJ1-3	CASSGRRGTGNF	TGTGCCAGCTCCGGGCGTCGAGGGACAGGGAATTTT
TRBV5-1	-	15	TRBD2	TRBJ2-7	CASSLIPSGTYEQYF	TGCGCCAGCAGCTTGATACCTAGCGGAACCTACGAGCAGTACTTC
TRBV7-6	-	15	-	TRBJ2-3	CASSLGATQGDTQYF	TGTGCCAGCAGCTTAGGGGCGACGCAGGGGGATACGCAGTATTTT
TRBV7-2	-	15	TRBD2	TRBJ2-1	CASSPPPGLRNEQFF	TGTGCCAGCAGCCCGCCCCCGGGACTAAGAAATGAGCAGTTCTTC
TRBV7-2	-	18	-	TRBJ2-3	CASTRGPSSGVVADTQYF	TGTGCCAGCACAAGGGGGCCGAGTAGCGGGGTCGTCGCAGATACGCAGTATTTT
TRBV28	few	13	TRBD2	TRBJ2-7	CASSWTSGYEQYF	TGTGCCAGCAGCTGGACTAGTGGTTACGAGCAGTACTTC
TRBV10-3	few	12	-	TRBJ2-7	CAIQNSGSEQYF	TGTGCCATACAAAACTCAGGCAGCGAGCAGTACTTC